What follows is one T cell receptor beta chain and its context. The study used treatment-naive patients who had stable or active relapsing-remitting disease as multiple sclerosis controls. The germline V gene has CDR1 GTSNPN and CDR2 SVGIG (reference sequence). Trimming cost V 5 bases and J 8 bases, with 13 bases left between them. This CDR3 has 13 amino acids. After extraction with the RNeasy kit, roughly 0.45 to 1 ug of the RNA was reverse transcribed using random hexamers. Amplification of TCR beta CDR3 was carried out by immunoSEQ multiplex PCR, which covered 54 Vbeta and 13 Jbeta segments. In TCRdb, the immunoSEQ multiplex PCR reads were re-called with MiXCR into one record per CDR3 protein. The repertoire holds 300,000 to 350,000 distinct CDR3 sequences, with about 91% as singletons. This sample stems from a study of CD8 T cells in Susac syndrome.

The chain has TRBV30 and TRBJ1-6; D not resolved. This clonotype was sampled from a human donor with multiple sclerosis. The sample taken for sequencing was CD4+ T cells from PBMCs. The CDR3 DNA sequence: TGTGCCTGGCAAGCGGACCGGGATTCACCCCTCCACTTT. Its translation is CAWQADRDSPLHF.